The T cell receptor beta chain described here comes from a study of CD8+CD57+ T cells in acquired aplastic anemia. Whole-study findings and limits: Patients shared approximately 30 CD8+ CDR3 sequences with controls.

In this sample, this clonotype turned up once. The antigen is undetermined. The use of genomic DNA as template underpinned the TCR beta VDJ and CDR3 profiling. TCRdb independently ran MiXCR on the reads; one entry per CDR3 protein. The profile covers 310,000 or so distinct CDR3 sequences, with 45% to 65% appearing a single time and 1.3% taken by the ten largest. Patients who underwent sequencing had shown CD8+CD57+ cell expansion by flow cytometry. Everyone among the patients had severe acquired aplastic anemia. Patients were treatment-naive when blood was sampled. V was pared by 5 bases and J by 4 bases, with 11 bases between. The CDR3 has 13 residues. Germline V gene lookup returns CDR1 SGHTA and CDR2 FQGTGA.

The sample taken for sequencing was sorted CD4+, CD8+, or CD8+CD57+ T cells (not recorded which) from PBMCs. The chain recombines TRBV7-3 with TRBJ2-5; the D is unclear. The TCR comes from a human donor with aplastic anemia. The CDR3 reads CASSLQYGETQYF. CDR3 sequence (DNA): TGTGCCAGCAGCCTCCAATACGGAGAGACCCAGTACTTC. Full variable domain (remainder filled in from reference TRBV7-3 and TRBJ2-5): GAGVSQTPSNKVTEKGKYVELRCDPISGHTALYWYRQSLGQGPEFLIYFQGTGAADDSGLPNDRFFAVRPEGSVSTLKIQRTERGDSAVYLCASSLQYGETQYFGPGTRLLVL.